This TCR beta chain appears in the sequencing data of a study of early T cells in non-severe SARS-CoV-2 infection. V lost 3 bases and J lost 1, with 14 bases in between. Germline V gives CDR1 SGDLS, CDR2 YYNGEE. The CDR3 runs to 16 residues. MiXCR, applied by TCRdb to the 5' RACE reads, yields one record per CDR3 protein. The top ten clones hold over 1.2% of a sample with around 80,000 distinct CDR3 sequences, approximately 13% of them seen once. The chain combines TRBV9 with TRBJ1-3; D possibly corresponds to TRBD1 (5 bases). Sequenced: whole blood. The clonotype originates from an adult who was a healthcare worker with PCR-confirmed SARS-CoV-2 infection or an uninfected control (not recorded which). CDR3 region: CASSGGLLLSGNTIYF. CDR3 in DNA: TGTGCCAGCAGCGGGGGACTGCTGTTATCTGGAAACACCATATATTTT.